This TCR beta chain was sequenced for a study of cytomegalovirus exposure and HLA in healthy donors. CDR3 length: 15 amino acids. Germline values: CDR1 SGHRS, CDR2 YFSETQ. Between the trimmed V and J ends, which lost 0 bases and 6 bases, there was a span of 15 bases. The PCR was carried out with 60 Vbeta primers and 13 Jbeta primers. Data came from immunoSEQ multiplex PCR; TCRdb stores just in-frame clones and leaves some out. This sample has 120,000 or so clones, with roughly 80% found just once. Study results and limitations: V- and J-gene trimming in TCR beta was tied to a missense DCLRE1C variant by an analysis performed later. Cytomegalovirus status was reportedly diagnosed by the classifier with high specificity and sensitivity.

A word on this clone: The antigen is undetermined.

The sequenced sample consisted of PBMCs. The rearrangement links TRBV5-1 to TRBJ1-2, with D perhaps TRBD1 (6 bases). The sequence was obtained from a female donor in good health and CMV-seropositive. This CDR3 reads CASSLGISGVNGYTF. DNA for the CDR3: TGCGCCAGCAGCTTGGGGATTTCAGGGGTAAATGGCTACACCTTC.